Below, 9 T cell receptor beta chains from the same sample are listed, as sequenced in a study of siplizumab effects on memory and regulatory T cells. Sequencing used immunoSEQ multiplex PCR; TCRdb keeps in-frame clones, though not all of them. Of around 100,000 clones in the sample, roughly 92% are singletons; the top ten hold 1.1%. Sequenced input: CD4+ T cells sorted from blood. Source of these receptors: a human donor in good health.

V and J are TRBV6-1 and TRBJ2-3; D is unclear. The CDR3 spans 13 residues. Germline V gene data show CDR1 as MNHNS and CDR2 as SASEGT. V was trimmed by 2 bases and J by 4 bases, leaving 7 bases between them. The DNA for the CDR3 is TGTGCCAGCAGTGAAATAAGGGCAGATACGCAGTATTTT. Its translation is CASSEIRADTQYF.

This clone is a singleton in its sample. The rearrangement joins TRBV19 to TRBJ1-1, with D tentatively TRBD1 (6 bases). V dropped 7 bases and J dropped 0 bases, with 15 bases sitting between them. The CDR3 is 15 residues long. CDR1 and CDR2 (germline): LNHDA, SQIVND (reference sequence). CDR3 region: CASTGVGAMNTEAFF. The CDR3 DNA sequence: TGTGCCAGTACAGGGGTGGGGGCCATGAACACTGAAGCTTTCTTT.

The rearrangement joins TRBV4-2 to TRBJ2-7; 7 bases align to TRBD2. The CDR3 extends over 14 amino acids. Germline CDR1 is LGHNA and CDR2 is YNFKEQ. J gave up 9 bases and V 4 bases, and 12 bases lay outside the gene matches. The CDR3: CASSPGTNADGQYF. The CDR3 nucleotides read TGTGCCAGCAGCCCCGGGACTAACGCCGACGGGCAGTACTTC.

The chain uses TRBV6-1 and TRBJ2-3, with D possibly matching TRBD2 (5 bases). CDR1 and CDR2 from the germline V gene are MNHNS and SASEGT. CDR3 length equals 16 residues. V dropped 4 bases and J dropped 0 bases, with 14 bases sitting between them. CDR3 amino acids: CASSVWESTSTDTQYF. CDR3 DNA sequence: TGTGCCAGCAGTGTGTGGGAGAGCACTAGCACAGATACGCAGTATTTT.

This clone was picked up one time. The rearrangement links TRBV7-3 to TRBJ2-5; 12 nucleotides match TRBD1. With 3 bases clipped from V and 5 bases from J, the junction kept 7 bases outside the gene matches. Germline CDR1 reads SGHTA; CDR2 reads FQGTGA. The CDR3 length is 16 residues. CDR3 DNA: TGTGCCAGCAGCTTGGCCGGGACAGGGGGCCTTGAGACCCAGTACTTC. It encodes CASSLAGTGGLETQYF. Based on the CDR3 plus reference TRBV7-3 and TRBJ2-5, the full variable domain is GAGVSQTPSNKVTEKGKYVELRCDPISGHTALYWYRQSLGQGPEFLIYFQGTGAADDSGLPNDRFFAVRPEGSVSTLKIQRTERGDSAVYLCASSLAGTGGLETQYFGPGTRLLVL.

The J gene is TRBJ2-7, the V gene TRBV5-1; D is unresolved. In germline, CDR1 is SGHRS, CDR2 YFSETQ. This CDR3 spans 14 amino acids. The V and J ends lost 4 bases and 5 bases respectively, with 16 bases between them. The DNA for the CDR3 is TGCGCCAGCAGCCCGGCCGGCAGAACAGACGAGCAGTACTTC. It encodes CASSPAGRTDEQYF. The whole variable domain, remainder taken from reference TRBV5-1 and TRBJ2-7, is KAGVTQTPRYLIKTRGQQVTLSCSPISGHRSVSWYQQTPGQGLQFLFEYFSETQRNKGNFPGRFSGRQFSNSRSEMNVSTLELGDSALYLCASSPAGRTDEQYFGPGTRLTVT.

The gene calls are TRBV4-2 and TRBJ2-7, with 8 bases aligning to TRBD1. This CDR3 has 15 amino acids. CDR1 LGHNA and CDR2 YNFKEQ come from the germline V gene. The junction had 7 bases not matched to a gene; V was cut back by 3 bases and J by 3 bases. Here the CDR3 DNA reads TGTGCCAGCAGCCAGCCGGGACAGGCCAGCTACGAGCAGTACTTC. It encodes CASSQPGQASYEQYF.

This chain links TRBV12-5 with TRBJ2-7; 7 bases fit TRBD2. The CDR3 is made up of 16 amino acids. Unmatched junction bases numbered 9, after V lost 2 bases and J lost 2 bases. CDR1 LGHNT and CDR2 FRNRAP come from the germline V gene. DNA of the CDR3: TGTGCTAGTGGTTTGATCTTGGGGGGGGTTACCTACGAGCAGTACTTC. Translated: CASGLILGGVTYEQYF.

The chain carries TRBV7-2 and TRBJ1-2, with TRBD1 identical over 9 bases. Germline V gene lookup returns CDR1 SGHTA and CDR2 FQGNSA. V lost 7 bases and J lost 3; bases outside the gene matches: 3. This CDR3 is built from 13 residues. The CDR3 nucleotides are TGTGCCAGCACCGACAGGGGGGACTATGGCTACACCTTC. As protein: CASTDRGDYGYTF.